This T cell receptor beta chain appears in the sequencing data of a study of T cells in localized non-small cell lung cancer. Study-wide points: Within adjacent lung there appeared a median approximately 60 of the top 100 tumor clones. Uninvolved adjacent lung showed higher T cell clonality than tumor. Longer overall survival associated with higher blood T cell density; shorter survival with higher adjacent-lung clonality.

Sequencing was performed with immunoSEQ multiplex PCR; in TCRdb, only in-frame clones are kept and a portion is missing. There are 70,000 to 90,000 clones in the sample; approximately 80% occur only once, and more than 9% lies in the top ten. On this clone itself: Its cognate antigen is unknown.

This CDR3 comprises 12 residues. With 4 bases removed from V and 6 bases from J, the gap between germline ends came to 11 bases. Germline CDR1 is GTSNPN and CDR2 is SVGIG (reference sequence). V and J are TRBV30 and TRBJ2-3; the D gene could be TRBD1 or TRBD2 (5 bases each). The specimen was peripheral blood, collected before any cancer treatment. The TCR originated in a female donor of 60 years or more with stage I lung adenocarcinoma. The DNA of the CDR3 is TGTGCCTGGAATTGGGACCGGGATACGCAGTATTTT. It encodes CAWNWDRDTQYF.